This is a list of T cell receptor beta chains from one sample in a study of monozygotic twins with inflammatory bowel disease. TCRdb re-analyzed the 5' RACE reads; it lists each CDR3 protein once, without DNA. This table lists more than 95,000 distinct CDR3 sequences. The material sequenced was blood. The receptor set was obtained from a human donor with ulcerative colitis or Crohn's disease, or a healthy co-twin of an affected twin (not recorded which). Both conserved end residues are part of each CDR3. Each record gives: J gene, V gene, CDR3 protein.

j_gene: TRBJ2-4; v_gene: TRBV30; CDR3aa: CAGTAGLSSGDIQYF
j_gene: TRBJ2-3; v_gene: TRBV6-2/TRBV6-3; CDR3aa: CASRPTSTDTQYF
j_gene: TRBJ1-1; v_gene: TRBV5-4; CDR3aa: CASSLSLEQLNTEAFF
j_gene: TRBJ2-3; v_gene: TRBV4-3; CDR3aa: CASSQHRDNTDTQYF
j_gene: TRBJ1-5; v_gene: TRBV29-1; CDR3aa: CSVGQGVSNQPQHF
j_gene: TRBJ2-1; v_gene: TRBV28; CDR3aa: CASSENNEQFF
j_gene: TRBJ2-1; v_gene: TRBV7-2; CDR3aa: CASSLYAEQFF
j_gene: TRBJ2-7; v_gene: TRBV7-7; CDR3aa: CASSQNWGDEQYF
j_gene: TRBJ2-2; v_gene: TRBV6-5; CDR3aa: CASSYTRPGTGELFF
j_gene: TRBJ2-1; v_gene: TRBV23-1; CDR3aa: CASTLPPESSYNEQFF
j_gene: TRBJ2-7; v_gene: TRBV12-3/TRBV12-4; CDR3aa: CASSTKSSGRLYEQYF
j_gene: TRBJ1-1; v_gene: TRBV12-3/TRBV12-4; CDR3aa: CASSTDRGASGAFF
j_gene: TRBJ2-4; v_gene: TRBV3-1; CDR3aa: CASSRQGAAKNIQYF
j_gene: TRBJ2-5; v_gene: TRBV29-1; CDR3aa: CSVERQLGETQYF
j_gene: TRBJ1-2; v_gene: TRBV20-1; CDR3aa: CSARKGPGYTF
j_gene: TRBJ2-1; v_gene: TRBV11-2; CDR3aa: CASSLSEGGKDNEQFF
j_gene: TRBJ2-1; v_gene: TRBV18; CDR3aa: CASSPLHLSGSYNEQFF
j_gene: TRBJ1-4; v_gene: TRBV5-5; CDR3aa: CASSLKPATNEKLFF
j_gene: TRBJ2-5; v_gene: TRBV6-5; CDR3aa: CAIWTGGETQYF
j_gene: TRBJ2-7; v_gene: TRBV12-3/TRBV12-4; CDR3aa: CASSKASRVASYEQYF
j_gene: TRBJ2-5; v_gene: TRBV5-1; CDR3aa: CASSTTRTPQETQYF
j_gene: TRBJ1-1; v_gene: TRBV5-1; CDR3aa: CASSFGREGTEAFF
j_gene: TRBJ2-7; v_gene: TRBV7-2; CDR3aa: CASSLHPPGPVVGEQYF
j_gene: TRBJ1-4; v_gene: TRBV5-1; CDR3aa: CASSYRTGSNEKLFF
j_gene: TRBJ2-7; v_gene: TRBV2; CDR3aa: CASSYDRYEQYF
j_gene: TRBJ2-2; v_gene: TRBV5-1; CDR3aa: CASSLGAQGTGELFF
j_gene: TRBJ2-7; v_gene: TRBV28; CDR3aa: CASSPPLAGPYEQYF
j_gene: TRBJ2-7; v_gene: TRBV20-1; CDR3aa: CSARAGQGAPPYEQYF
j_gene: TRBJ1-2; v_gene: TRBV20-1; CDR3aa: CSASRRADYGYTF
j_gene: TRBJ2-3; v_gene: TRBV29-1; CDR3aa: CSVESLGTDTQYF